This TCR beta chain comes out of a study of cytomegalovirus exposure and HLA in healthy donors. Details on this clone: As yet, its antigen is unknown.

Study-level results: Per a later analysis, HLA-associated TCR beta chains showed more clonal expansion than other, equally common TCR beta chains.

Amplification used 60 Vbeta primers and 13 Jbeta primers. Only in-frame clones appear in the TCRdb table, and some are missing; sequencing was by immunoSEQ multiplex PCR. The repertoire holds some 130,000 clones, with 82% as singletons. Sequenced material: PBMCs. The TCR was taken from a male donor in good health and CMV-seropositive.

CDR3 bases: TGCGCCAGCAGCTGGGCGGGAGGGCCGGGAGATACGCAGTATTTT. Its protein product is CASSWAGGPGDTQYF. The genes are TRBV5-1 and TRBJ2-3; 9 nucleotides match TRBD2. There are 15 residues in the CDR3. CDR1 and CDR2 from the germline V gene are SGHRS and YFSETQ. V lost 3 bases, J lost 5 bases, and 7 bases stayed unmatched. The variable domain in full, with the rest retrieved from reference TRBV5-1 and TRBJ2-3, is KAGVTQTPRYLIKTRGQQVTLSCSPISGHRSVSWYQQTPGQGLQFLFEYFSETQRNKGNFPGRFSGRQFSNSRSEMNVSTLELGDSALYLCASSWAGGPGDTQYFGPGTRLTVL.